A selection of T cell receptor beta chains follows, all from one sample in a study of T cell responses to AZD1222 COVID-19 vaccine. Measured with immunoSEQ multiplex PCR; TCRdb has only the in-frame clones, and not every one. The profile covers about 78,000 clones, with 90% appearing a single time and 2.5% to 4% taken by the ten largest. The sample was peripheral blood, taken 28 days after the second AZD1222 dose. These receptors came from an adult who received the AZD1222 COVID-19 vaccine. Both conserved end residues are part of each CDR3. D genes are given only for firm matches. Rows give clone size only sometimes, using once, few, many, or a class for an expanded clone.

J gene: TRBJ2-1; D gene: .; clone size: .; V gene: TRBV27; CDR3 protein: CASSFRVESYNEQFF; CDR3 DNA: TGTGCCAGCAGTTTCAGGGTGGAATCCTACAATGAGCAGTTCTTC
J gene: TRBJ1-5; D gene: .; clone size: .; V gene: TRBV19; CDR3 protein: CASNSGRRNQPQHF; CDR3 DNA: TGTGCCAGTAACTCGGGACGGCGCAATCAGCCCCAGCATTTT
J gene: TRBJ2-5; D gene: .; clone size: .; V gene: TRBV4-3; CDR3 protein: CASSQGLFETQYF; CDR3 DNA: TGCGCCAGCAGCCAAGGACTTTTCGAGACCCAGTACTTC
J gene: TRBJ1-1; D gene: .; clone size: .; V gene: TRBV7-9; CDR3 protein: CASSDSRDSFTIEAFF; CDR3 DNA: TGTGCCAGCAGCGATAGCCGGGACTCTTTCACTATAGAAGCTTTCTTT
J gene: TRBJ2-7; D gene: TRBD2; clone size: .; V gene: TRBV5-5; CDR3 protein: CASSTGLARYEQYF; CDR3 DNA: TGTGCCAGCAGCACGGGACTAGCCCGATACGAGCAGTACTTC
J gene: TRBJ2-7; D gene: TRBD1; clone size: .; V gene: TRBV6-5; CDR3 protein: CASRTGTGGSYEQYF; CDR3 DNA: TGTGCCAGCAGAACCGGGACAGGGGGTTCCTACGAGCAGTACTTC
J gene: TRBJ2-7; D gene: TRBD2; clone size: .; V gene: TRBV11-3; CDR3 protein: CASSLDLYRGGSYEQYF; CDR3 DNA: TGTGCCAGCAGCTTAGACCTCTACCGGGGCGGGAGCTACGAGCAGTACTTC
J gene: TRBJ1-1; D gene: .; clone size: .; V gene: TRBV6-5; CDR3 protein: CASSRDENTEAFF; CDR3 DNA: TGTGCCAGCAGTCGGGACGAAAACACTGAAGCTTTCTTT
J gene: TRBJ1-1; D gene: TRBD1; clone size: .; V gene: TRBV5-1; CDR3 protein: CASSLAGTGNTEAFF; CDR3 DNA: TGCGCCAGCAGCTTAGCCGGGACAGGGAACACTGAAGCTTTCTTT
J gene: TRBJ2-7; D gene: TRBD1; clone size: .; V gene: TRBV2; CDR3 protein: CASKGQDGPYEQYF; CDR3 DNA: TGTGCCAGCAAAGGACAGGATGGGCCCTACGAGCAGTACTTC
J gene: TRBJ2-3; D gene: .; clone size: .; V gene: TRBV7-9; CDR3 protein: CASSWGGTDTQYF; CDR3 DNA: TGTGCCAGCAGCTGGGGAGGCACAGATACGCAGTATTTT
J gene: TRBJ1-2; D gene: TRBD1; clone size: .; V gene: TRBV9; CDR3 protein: CASSPPGGELNYGYTF; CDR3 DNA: TGTGCCAGCAGCCCACCAGGGGGGGAGCTGAACTATGGCTACACCTTC
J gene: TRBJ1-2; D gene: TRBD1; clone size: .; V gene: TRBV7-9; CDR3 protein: CASSFKDRGVQNGYTF; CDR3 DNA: TGTGCCAGCAGCTTCAAGGACAGGGGGGTACAAAATGGCTACACCTTC
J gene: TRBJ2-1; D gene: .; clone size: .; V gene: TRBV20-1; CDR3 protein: CSAITGFQFF; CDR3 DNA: TGCAGTGCTATTACAGGGTTCCAGTTCTTC
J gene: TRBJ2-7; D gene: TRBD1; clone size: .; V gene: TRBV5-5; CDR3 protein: CASSLGQGSYEQYF; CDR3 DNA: TGTGCCAGCAGCCTGGGACAGGGATCCTACGAGCAGTACTTC
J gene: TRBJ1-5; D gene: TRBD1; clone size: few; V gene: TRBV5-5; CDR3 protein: CASSKSPGQGASNQPQHF; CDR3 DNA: TGTGCCAGCAGCAAATCACCGGGACAGGGGGCTAGCAATCAGCCCCAGCATTTT
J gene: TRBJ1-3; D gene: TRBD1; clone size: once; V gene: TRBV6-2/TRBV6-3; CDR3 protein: CASSSGQGVSGNTIYF; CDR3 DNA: TGTGCCAGCAGTTCCGGACAGGGAGTCTCTGGAAACACCATATATTTT
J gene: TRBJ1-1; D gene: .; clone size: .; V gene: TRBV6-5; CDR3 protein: CASSYSRVGGEAFF; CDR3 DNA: TGTGCCAGCAGTTATAGCCGGGTTGGAGGTGAAGCTTTCTTT
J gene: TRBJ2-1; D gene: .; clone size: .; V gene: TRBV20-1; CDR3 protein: CSARRGEQFF; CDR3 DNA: TGCAGTGCTAGAAGAGGGGAGCAGTTCTTC
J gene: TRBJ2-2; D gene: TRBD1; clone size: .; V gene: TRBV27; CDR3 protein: CASGTDRASGELFF; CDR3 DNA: TGTGCCAGCGGGACAGACAGGGCGAGCGGGGAGCTGTTTTTT
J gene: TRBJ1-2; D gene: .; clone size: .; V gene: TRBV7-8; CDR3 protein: CASSLVGKEGYTF; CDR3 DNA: TGTGCCAGCAGCTTAGTTGGGAAAGAAGGCTACACCTTC
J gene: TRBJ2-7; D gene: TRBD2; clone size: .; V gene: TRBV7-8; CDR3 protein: CASNPSGGVLEQYF; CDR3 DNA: TGTGCCAGCAACCCTAGCGGGGGGGTTTTAGAGCAGTACTTC
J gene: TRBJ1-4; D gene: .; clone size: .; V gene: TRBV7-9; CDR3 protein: CASSPEWGLNEKLFF; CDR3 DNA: TGTGCCAGCAGCCCGGAGTGGGGGTTAAATGAAAAACTGTTTTTT
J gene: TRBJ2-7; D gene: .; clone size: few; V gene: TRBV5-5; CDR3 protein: CASSPSFPTVAYEQYF; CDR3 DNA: TGTGCCAGCAGCCCTAGCTTCCCCACAGTCGCCTACGAGCAGTACTTC
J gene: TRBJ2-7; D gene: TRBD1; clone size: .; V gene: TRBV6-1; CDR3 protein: CASSEEDRQGENEQYF; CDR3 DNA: TGTGCCAGCAGTGAAGAAGACAGACAGGGGGAAAACGAGCAGTACTTC
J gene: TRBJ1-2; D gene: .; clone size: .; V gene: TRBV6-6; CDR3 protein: CASSPGQTYGYTF; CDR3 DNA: TGTGCCAGCAGTCCCGGACAGACCTATGGCTACACCTTC
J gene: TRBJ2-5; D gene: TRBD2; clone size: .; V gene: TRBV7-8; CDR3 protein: CASSPRGSGSYETQYF; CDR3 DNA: TGTGCCAGCAGCCCCCGAGGTAGCGGGAGTTACGAGACCCAGTACTTC
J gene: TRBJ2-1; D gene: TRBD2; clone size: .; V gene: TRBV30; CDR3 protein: CAWSSSGRASDNEQFF; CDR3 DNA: TGTGCCTGGAGTTCTAGCGGGAGGGCATCGGACAATGAGCAGTTCTTC
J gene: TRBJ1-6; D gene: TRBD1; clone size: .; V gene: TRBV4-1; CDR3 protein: CASSQVPHRGINSPLHF; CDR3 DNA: TGCGCCAGCAGCCAGGTTCCCCACAGGGGCATCAATTCACCCCTCCACTTT
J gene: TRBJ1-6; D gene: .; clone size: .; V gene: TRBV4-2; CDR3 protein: CASSQDPGSPLHF; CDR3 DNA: TGTGCCAGCAGCCAAGATCCCGGCTCACCCCTCCACTTT
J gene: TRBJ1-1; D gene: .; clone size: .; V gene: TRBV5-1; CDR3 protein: CASGKSSMNTEAFF; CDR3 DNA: TGCGCCAGCGGAAAGAGTTCCATGAACACTGAAGCTTTCTTT
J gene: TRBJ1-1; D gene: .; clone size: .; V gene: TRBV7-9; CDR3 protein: CASLGEDEAFF; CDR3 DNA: TGTGCCAGTCTGGGCGAGGATGAAGCTTTCTTT
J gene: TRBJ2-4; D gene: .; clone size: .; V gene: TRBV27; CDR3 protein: CASSGPPAKNIQYF; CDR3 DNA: TGTGCCAGCAGTGGCCCCCCAGCCAAAAACATTCAGTACTTC
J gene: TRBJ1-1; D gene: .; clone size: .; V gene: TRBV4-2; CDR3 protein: CASSRSPTEAFF; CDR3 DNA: TGTGCCAGCAGCCGAAGCCCCACTGAAGCTTTCTTT
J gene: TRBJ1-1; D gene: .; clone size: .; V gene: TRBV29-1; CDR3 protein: CSGAVNTEAFF; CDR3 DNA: TGCAGCGGAGCAGTGAACACTGAAGCTTTCTTT
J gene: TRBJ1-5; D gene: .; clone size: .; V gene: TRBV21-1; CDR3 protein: CASSKGTGHGAQPQHF; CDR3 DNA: TGTGCCAGCAGCAAAGGTACGGGACATGGGGCCCAGCCCCAGCATTTT
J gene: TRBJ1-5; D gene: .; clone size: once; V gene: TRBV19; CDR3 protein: CASSIGGKDPQHF; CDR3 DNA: TGTGCCAGTAGTATAGGCGGCAAGGATCCCCAGCATTTT
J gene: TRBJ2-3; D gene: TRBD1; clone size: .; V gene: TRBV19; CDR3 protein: CASSLGRGDTQYF; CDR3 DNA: TGTGCCAGTAGTCTTGGCAGGGGGGATACGCAGTATTTT
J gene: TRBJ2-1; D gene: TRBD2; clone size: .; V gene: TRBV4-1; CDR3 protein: CASSQGLAGAKDEQFF; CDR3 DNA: TGCGCCAGCAGCCAAGGACTAGCGGGAGCAAAGGACGAGCAGTTCTTC
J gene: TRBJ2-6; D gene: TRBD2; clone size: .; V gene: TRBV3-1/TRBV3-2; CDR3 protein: CASSQGAGRGRANVLTF; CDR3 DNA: TGTGCCAGCAGCCAAGGAGCGGGGCGCGGTAGGGCCAACGTCCTGACTTTC
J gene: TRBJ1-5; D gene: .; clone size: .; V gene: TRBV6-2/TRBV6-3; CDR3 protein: CASSYGRFEPQHF; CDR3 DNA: TGTGCCAGCAGTTACGGACGATTCGAGCCCCAGCATTTT
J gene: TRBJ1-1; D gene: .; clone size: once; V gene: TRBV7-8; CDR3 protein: CASSQITEAFF; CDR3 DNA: TGTGCCAGCAGCCAAATCACTGAAGCTTTCTTT
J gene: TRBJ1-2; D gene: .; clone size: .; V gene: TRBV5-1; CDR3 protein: CASSLAGLSGYTF; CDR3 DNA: TGCGCCAGCAGCTTGGCAGGGCTTAGTGGCTACACCTTC
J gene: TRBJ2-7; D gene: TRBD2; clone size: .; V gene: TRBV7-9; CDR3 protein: CASSLASGGSYEQYF; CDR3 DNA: TGTGCCAGCAGCTTAGCTAGCGGGGGGAGCTACGAGCAGTACTTC
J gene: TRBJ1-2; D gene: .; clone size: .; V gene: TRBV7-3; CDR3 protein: CASSLNFGVGGDGYTF; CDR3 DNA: TGTGCCAGCAGCTTAAACTTCGGGGTAGGAGGGGACGGCTACACCTTC
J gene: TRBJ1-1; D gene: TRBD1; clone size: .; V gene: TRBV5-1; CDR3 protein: CASSVQGVGTEAFF; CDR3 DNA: TGCGCCAGCAGCGTACAGGGGGTTGGTACTGAAGCTTTCTTT
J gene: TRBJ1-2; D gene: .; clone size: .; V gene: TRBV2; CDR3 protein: CASSRQAGYGYTF; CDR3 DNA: TGTGCCAGCAGCCGACAGGCAGGCTATGGCTACACCTTC
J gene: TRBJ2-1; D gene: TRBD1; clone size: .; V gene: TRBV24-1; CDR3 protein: CATSDHRTGTGYNEQFF; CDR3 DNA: TGTGCCACCAGTGACCACAGAACCGGGACAGGGTACAATGAGCAGTTCTTC
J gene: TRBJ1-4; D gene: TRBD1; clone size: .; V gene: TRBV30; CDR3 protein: CAWSSPGQDEKLFF; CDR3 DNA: TGTGCCTGGAGTTCCCCGGGACAGGATGAAAAACTGTTTTTT
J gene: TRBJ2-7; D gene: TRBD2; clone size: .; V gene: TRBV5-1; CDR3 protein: CASSLAASGSYEQYF; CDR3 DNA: TGCGCCAGCAGCTTGGCGGCTAGCGGAAGCTACGAGCAGTACTTC
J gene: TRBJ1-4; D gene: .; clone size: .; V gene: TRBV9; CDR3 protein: CASSRTLGGSNEKLFF; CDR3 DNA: TGTGCCAGCAGCCGAACCTTAGGAGGATCTAATGAAAAACTGTTTTTT
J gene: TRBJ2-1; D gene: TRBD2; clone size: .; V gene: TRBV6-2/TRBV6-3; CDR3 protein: CASSYIPGLAGVHRSYNEQFF; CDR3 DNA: TGTGCCAGCAGTTACATACCGGGACTAGCGGGAGTCCACCGCTCCTACAATGAGCAGTTCTTC
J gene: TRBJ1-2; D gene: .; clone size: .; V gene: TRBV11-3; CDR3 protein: CASSLKDPRVGYGYTF; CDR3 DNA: TGTGCCAGCAGCTTAAAAGACCCCAGGGTGGGCTATGGCTACACCTTC
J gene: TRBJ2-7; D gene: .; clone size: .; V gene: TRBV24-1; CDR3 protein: CATSDPGNYEQYF; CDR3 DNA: TGTGCCACCAGTGATCCCGGGAACTACGAGCAGTACTTC
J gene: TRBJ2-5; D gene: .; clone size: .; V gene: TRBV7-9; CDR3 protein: CASSLAGVETQYF; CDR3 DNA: TGTGCCAGCAGCTTAGCCGGGGTGGAGACCCAGTACTTC